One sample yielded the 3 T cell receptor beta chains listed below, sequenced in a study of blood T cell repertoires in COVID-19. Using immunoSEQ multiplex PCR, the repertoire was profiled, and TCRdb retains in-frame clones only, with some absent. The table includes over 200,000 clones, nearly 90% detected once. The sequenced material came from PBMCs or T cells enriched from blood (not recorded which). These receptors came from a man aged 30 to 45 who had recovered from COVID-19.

CDR3 sequence (DNA): TGTGCCAGCAGCTTACCGGACAGGACTAATCAGCCCCAGCATTTT. It codes for CASSLPDRTNQPQHF. V is TRBV7-4 and J is TRBJ1-5; TRBD1 agrees at 7 bases. After removal of 2 bases from V and 4 bases from J, the junction contained 5 bases not matched to a gene. There are 15 residues in the CDR3. Germline V gene sequence: CDR1 SGHVT, CDR2 SQSDAQ.

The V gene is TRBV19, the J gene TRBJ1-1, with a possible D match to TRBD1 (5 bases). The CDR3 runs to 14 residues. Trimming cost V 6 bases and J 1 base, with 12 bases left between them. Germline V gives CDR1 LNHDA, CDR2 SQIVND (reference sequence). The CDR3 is CASSPVGRNTEAFF. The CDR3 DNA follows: TGTGCCAGTAGCCCAGTGGGGCGGAACACTGAAGCTTTCTTT.

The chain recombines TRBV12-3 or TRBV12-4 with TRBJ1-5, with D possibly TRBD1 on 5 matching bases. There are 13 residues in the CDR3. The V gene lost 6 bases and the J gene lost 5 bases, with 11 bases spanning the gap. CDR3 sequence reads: CASSRRVDQPQHF. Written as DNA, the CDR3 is TGTGCCAGCAGCCGCAGGGTCGATCAGCCCCAGCATTTT.